A single sample gave rise to the 14 T cell receptor beta chains below, sequenced in a study of beta chain features in type 1 diabetes. General study points: All four CD4+ subsets from Type 1 diabetes patients carried moderately but significantly shorter TCRB CDR3s.

Isolated RNA was reverse transcribed in full, so expressed TCRB transcripts were sequenced. Sequencing used immunoSEQ multiplex PCR; TCRdb keeps in-frame clones, though not all of them. The table has about 710,000 clones, around 15% seen once; the top ten hold around 0.04%. These receptors' targets are unknown. Specimen: naive CD4+ T cells from blood. The receptors were sampled from a man aged 18-30 years with type 1 diabetes.

This clone was seen a handful of times. The chain links TRBV25-1 to TRBJ1-1, with TRBD1 matching 7 bases. CDR1 and CDR2 (germline): MGHDK, SYGVNS. J lost 2 bases, V lost 4 bases, and 7 bases had no gene match. This CDR3 spans 15 amino acids. CDR3 coding DNA: TGTGCCAGCAGTGTCCGACAGGGACCAAACACTGAAGCTTTCTTT. Its protein product is CASSVRQGPNTEAFF. Drawing the rest from reference TRBV25-1 and TRBJ1-1, the complete variable domain is EADIYQTPRYLVIGTGKKITLECSQTMGHDKMYWYQQDPGMELHLIHYSYGVNSTEKGDLSSESTVSRIRTEHFPLTLESARPSHTSQYLCASSVRQGPNTEAFFGQGTRLTVV.

This clone was seen more than once but under ten times. This sequence joins TRBV7-9 and TRBJ2-1; no definite D call. Germline V gene lookup returns CDR1 SEHNR and CDR2 FQNEAQ (reference sequence). This CDR3 is built from 13 residues. Trimming took 0 bases from V and 5 from J, leaving 5 bases between them. In nucleotides, the CDR3 is TGTGCCAGCAGCTTAGCCCCAGACAATGAGCAGTTCTTC. Protein: CASSLAPDNEQFF.

The chain recombines TRBV4-2 with TRBJ2-1; 9 positions agree with TRBD1. The CDR3 runs 16 residues. Germline CDR1 is LGHNA and CDR2 is YNFKEQ. The J segment lost 2 bases and the V segment lost 1 base, leaving 3 bases of the junction unmatched. The CDR3 here is CASSQGRDRAYNEQFF. The DNA for the CDR3 is TGTGCCAGCAGCCAAGGCCGGGACAGGGCCTACAATGAGCAGTTCTTC.

This clone was seen only a few times. This chain uses TRBV7-2 with TRBJ2-3; D perhaps matches TRBD1 (6 bases). The CDR3 consists of 15 residues. V was shortened by 4 bases and J by 4 bases, with 15 bases between the two germline ends. In germline, CDR1 is SGHTA, CDR2 FQGNSA. The CDR3 sequence: CASSSPTGHADTQYF. Here the CDR3 DNA reads TGTGCCAGCAGCTCCCCGACAGGACATGCAGATACGCAGTATTTT. The whole variable domain, remainder taken from reference TRBV7-2 and TRBJ2-3, is GAGVSQSPSNKVTEKGKDVELRCDPISGHTALYWYRQSLGQGLEFLIYFQGNSAPDKSGLPSDRFSAERTGGSVSTLTIQRTQQEDSAVYLCASSSPTGHADTQYFGPGTRLTVL.

This clone has only a few counts. The chain recombines TRBV7-2 with TRBJ2-1; TRBD2 might be the D (5 bases). The CDR3 runs to 12 residues. The germline CDR1 and CDR2 sequences are SGHTA and FQGNSA. Between the trimmed V and J ends, which lost 5 bases and 6 bases, there was a span of 8 bases. The CDR3 DNA reads as TGTGCCAGCAGCCGTGAGGGCAATGAGCAGTTCTTC. It yields the protein CASSREGNEQFF.

This clone occurred a few times. The chain recombines TRBV7-3 with TRBJ2-6, with D unresolved. The CDR3 covers 12 residues. V was trimmed by 5 bases and J by 8 bases, leaving 7 bases between them. CDR1 is SGHTA, CDR2 FQGTGA, per germline. CDR3 DNA: TGTGCCAGCAGCCCCGGTCCCAACGTCCTGACTTTC. This translates into CASSPGPNVLTF.

The V gene is TRBV2, the J gene TRBJ1-2; TRBD1 is a possible D gene (6 bases). Trimming shortened V by 5 bases and J by 4 bases, and 11 bases separated the two germline ends. The V gene's germline CDR1 is SNHLY and CDR2 FYNNEI. CDR3 length: 13 amino acids. CDR3 in DNA: TGTGCCAGCAGTATCGACAGGCTCTATGGCTACACCTTC. Translation: CASSIDRLYGYTF.

The chain uses TRBV30 and TRBJ1-1, with TRBD1 matching over 8 bases. The trim removed 2 bases at V and 1 base at J, leaving 6 bases unmatched. The CDR3 loop spans 15 amino acids. Germline V CDR1 and CDR2: GTSNPN, SVGIG (reference sequence). The DNA for the CDR3 is TGTGCCTGGAGTAGGACAGGGATTGAGAACACTGAAGCTTTCTTT. Translated, it gives CAWSRTGIENTEAFF. Full variable domain (missing parts from reference TRBV30 and TRBJ1-1): SQTIHQWPATLVQPVGSPLSLECTVEGTSNPNLYWYRQAAGRGLQLLFYSVGIGQISSEVPQNLSASRPQDRQFILSSKKLLLSDSGFYLCAWSRTGIENTEAFFGQGTRLTVV.

As regards this clone: Within the sample, other DNA sequences also encode this same CDR3. In DNA form, the CDR3 reads TGTGCCAGCAGCCAGGGATTCTATGGCTACACCTTC. This codes for CASSQGFYGYTF. V usage is TRBV6-5 and J usage is TRBJ1-2; D is possibly TRBD1 (5 bases). V gave up 6 bases and J gave up 4 bases, with 9 bases separating them. The CDR3 is 12 amino acids. Germline V CDR1 and CDR2: MNHEY, SVGAGI.

In DNA, the CDR3 is TGTGCCAGCAGAGGAGGAAACACCGGGGAGCTGTTTTTT. This codes for CASRGGNTGELFF. V usage is TRBV6-5 and J usage is TRBJ2-2, with D possibly matching TRBD2 (5 bases). Germline assignment: CDR1 MNHEY and CDR2 SVGAGI. CDR3 length: 13 residues. Between the trimmed V and J ends, which lost 6 bases and 2 bases, there was a span of 7 bases.

This clone has more than one count but fewer than ten. CDR3 protein: CASSRAAQETQYF. CDR3 in DNA: TGCGCCAGCAGTAGGGCGGCCCAAGAGACCCAGTACTTC. The J gene is TRBJ2-5, the V gene TRBV23-1; D is uncertain. TRBV23-1 is identified as an open reading frame with a role that is uncertain. V gave up 5 bases and J gave up 1 base, with 8 bases separating them. The CDR3 spans 13 residues.

This clone occurred a few times. The chain recombines TRBV9 with TRBJ2-5; D is possibly TRBD1 (5 bases). Trimming took 5 bases from V and 4 from J, leaving 12 bases between them. The CDR3 length is 13 residues. Germline V CDR1 and CDR2: SGDLS, YYNGEE. The CDR3 reads CASSPQGGETQYF. CDR3 DNA: TGTGCCAGCAGTCCTCAGGGTGGAGAGACCCAGTACTTC.

The table lists this clone with a few counts. Mismatch with germline at one junction end may stem from a read error. This chain joins TRBV10-3 and TRBJ2-1, with D hard to call. The CDR3 is made up of 11 amino acids. Germline values: CDR1 ENHRY, CDR2 SYGVKD. CDR3 sequence (DNA): TGTGCCACCAGTTCGGGCGATGAGCAGTTCTTC. The encoded protein is CATSSGDEQFF.

This clone was counted between two and nine times. V usage is TRBV29-1 and J usage is TRBJ2-3; D call uncertain. The CDR3 sequence is 11 residues long. V lost 4 bases and J lost 5, with 7 bases in between. Germline values: CDR1 SQVTM, CDR2 ANQGSEA. CDR3 bases: TGCAGCGTTGTAACCGGAGATACGCAGTATTTT. Protein: CSVVTGDTQYF.